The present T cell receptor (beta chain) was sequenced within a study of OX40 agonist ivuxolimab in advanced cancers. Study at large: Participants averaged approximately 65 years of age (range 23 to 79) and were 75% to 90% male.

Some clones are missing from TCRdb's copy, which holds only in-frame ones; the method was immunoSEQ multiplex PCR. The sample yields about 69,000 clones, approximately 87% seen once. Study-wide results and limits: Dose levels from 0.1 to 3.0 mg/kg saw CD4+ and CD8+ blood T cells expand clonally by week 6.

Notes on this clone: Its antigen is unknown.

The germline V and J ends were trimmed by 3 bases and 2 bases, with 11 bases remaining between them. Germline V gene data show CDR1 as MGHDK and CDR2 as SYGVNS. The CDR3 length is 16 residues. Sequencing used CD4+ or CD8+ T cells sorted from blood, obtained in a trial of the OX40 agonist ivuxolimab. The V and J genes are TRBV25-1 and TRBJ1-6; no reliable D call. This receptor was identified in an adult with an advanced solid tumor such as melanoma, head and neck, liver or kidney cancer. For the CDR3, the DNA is TGTGCCAGCAGTGATGCGGGGAGAACCTATAATTCACCCCTCCACTTT. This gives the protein CASSDAGRTYNSPLHF.